This entry concerns a single T cell receptor beta chain. As yet, its antigen is unknown. TCRdb re-analysed the RT-PCR reads in MiXCR, keeping a single row per CDR3 protein. The sample carries around 850,000 distinct CDR3 sequences, less than 20% recorded once. The data derive from a study of response to subunit inactivated influenza vaccine. Notes on the study in general: The study's authors posited that every seasonal influenza vaccination enlists few new T cells.

CDR1 and CDR2 (germline): ENHRY, SYGVKD. This CDR3 is 16 amino acids long. V lost 3 bases to trimming and J lost 4 bases; unmatched junction nucleotides: 7. The clonotype was recovered from a man aged 45-65 years who received an inactivated influenza vaccine. The specimen comprised PBMCs from blood, sampled roughly 5 days after vaccination. The chain couples TRBV10-3 to TRBJ2-2, with 8 bases fitting TRBD1. The CDR3 region is CAISEDRGLSTGELFF. The CDR3 DNA is TGTGCCATCAGTGAAGACAGGGGCCTAAGCACCGGGGAGCTGTTTTTT.